This T cell receptor (beta chain) is drawn from a study of shared clonotypes between healthy human individuals. Study context: Donors consisted of a couple of women and three men between 18 and 49. The study, taken as a whole, reports: Generation probability values for non-shared clonotypes were lower than those for clonotypes shared by all four donors.

From germline, CDR1 is LNHDA and CDR2 SQIVND (reference sequence). CDR3 length equals 13 residues. V lost 5 bases to trimming and J lost 1 base, with 6 bases between them. On this clone: Its antigen is undetermined. Other DNA sequences in the sample encode the same CDR3.

CD45RO negativity and positive selection for CCR7 defined naive CD8 cells, a population that excluded terminally differentiated effector memory CD45RA+ cells. All of the donors resided in Nashville, Tennessee, and each was a Caucasian adult. This table comes from immunoSEQ multiplex PCR, and its TCRdb copy is limited to in-frame clones, with some not included. The sample has millions of clones, approximately 94% seen once. V and J are TRBV19 and TRBJ2-1; no clear D gene. This receptor was taken from a man younger than 35 in good health. Sequenced material: naive CD8+ T cells sorted from blood. The CDR3 DNA reads as TGTGCCAGTAGTTGGGATTCCTACAATGAGCAGTTCTTC. The encoded protein is CASSWDSYNEQFF.